The clone carrying this T cell receptor beta chain was recorded only once. The antigen is not known. The data stem from a study of cytomegalovirus exposure and HLA in healthy donors. PCR primers comprised 60 Vbeta and 13 Jbeta primers. The repertoire was sequenced with immunoSEQ multiplex PCR; TCRdb's copy has only in-frame clones and lacks some. The data hold approximately 170,000 clones, with about 79% observed a single time. Points from the study as a whole: Reportedly, HLA-A and HLA-B alleles of most subjects were accurately predicted from TCR beta. An Asian-associated ancestry cluster reportedly showed fewer N-insertions than the roughly 670-donor mean in a later analysis. The study labeled 180 or so TCR beta chains cytomegalovirus-associated.

V shed 7 bases, J shed 4 bases, and the junction held 6 bases outside the gene matches. Per germline, CDR1 SQVTM and CDR2 ANQGSEA. This CDR3 has 12 amino acids. Material for sequencing was PBMCs. This chain joins TRBV29-1 and TRBJ1-1; TRBD1 matches 7 bases. The TCR originated in a female donor in good health and CMV-seronegative. This CDR3 is CSGYPGGTEAFF. Written as DNA, the CDR3 is TGCAGCGGATATCCAGGGGGCACTGAAGCTTTCTTT.